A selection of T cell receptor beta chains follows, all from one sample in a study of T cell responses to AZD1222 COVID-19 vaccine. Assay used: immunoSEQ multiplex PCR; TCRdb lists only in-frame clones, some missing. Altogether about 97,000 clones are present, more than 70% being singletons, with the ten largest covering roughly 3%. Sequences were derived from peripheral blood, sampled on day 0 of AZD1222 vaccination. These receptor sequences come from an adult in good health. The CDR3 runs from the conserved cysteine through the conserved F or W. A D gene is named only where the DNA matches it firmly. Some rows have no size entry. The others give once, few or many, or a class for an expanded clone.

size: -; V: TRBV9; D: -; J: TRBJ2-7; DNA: TGTGCCAGCAGCGTAGGTCGGCAGGGTGACTACGAGCAGTACTTC; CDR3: CASSVGRQGDYEQYF
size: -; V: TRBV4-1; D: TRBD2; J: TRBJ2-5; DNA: TGCGCCAGCAGCCAAGATTCCCCGGGCGGGGGCCAAGAGACCCAGTACTTC; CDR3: CASSQDSPGGGQETQYF
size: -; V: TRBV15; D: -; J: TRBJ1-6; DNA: TGTGCCACCAGCAGAGATTGGGCGGGTTCACCCCTCCACTTT; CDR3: CATSRDWAGSPLHF
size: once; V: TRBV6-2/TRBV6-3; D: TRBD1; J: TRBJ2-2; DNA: TGTGCCAGCAGCGCAGGGGGAACCGGGGAGCTGTTTTTT; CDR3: CASSAGGTGELFF
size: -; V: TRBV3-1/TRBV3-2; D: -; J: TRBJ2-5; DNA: TGTGCCAGCAGCCAAGATCGCCCCCCGAAAGCAGAGACCCAGTACTTC; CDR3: CASSQDRPPKAETQYF
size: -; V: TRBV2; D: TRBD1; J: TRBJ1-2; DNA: TGTGCCAGCTCACCAAGGGGGCAGGGTGGCTACACCTTC; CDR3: CASSPRGQGGYTF
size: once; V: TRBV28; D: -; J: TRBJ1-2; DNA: TGTGCCAGCAGGGCTTTAGGGCAGGGGCATCTTGGCTACACCTTC; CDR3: CASRALGQGHLGYTF
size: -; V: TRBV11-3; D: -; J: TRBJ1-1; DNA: TGTGCCAGCAGCTCTTTGCGGGAGAACACTGAAGCTTTCTTT; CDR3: CASSSLRENTEAFF
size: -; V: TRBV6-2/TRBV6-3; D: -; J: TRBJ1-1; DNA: TGTGCCAGCAGTTACTCCGGGAGATTCAACACTGAAGCTTTCTTT; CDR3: CASSYSGRFNTEAFF
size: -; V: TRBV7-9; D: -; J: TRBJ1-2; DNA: TGTGCCAGCAGCTTAGGTGGTGGGGTTGGCTACACCTTC; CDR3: CASSLGGGVGYTF
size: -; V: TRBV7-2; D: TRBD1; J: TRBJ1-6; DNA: TGTGCCAGCAGCGACCCCGGACAGGGTGCCCCCAATTCACCCCTCCACTTT; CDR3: CASSDPGQGAPNSPLHF
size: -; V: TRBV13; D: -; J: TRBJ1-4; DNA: TGTGCCAGCAGCCCCCGGGACACAACTAATGAAAAACTGTTTTTT; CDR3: CASSPRDTTNEKLFF
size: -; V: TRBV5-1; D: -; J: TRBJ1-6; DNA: TGCGCCAGCAGCTTGGAATTGGGGCAGTTAAATTCACCCCTCCACTTT; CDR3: CASSLELGQLNSPLHF
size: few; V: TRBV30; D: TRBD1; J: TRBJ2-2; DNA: TGTGCCTGGAGTCCAGGGGGACAAGACACCGGGGAGCTGTTTTTT; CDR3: CAWSPGGQDTGELFF
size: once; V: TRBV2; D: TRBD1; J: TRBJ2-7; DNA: TGTGCCAGCAGTAACAGGGGGAGGTCCTACGAGCAGTACTTC; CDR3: CASSNRGRSYEQYF
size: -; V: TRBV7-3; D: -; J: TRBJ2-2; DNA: TGTGCCAGCAGCCTCGGGGGTTTCAACACCGGGGAGCTGTTTTTT; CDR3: CASSLGGFNTGELFF
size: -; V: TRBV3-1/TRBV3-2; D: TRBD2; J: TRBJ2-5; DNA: TGTGCCAGCAGCTCCCTAGGGACGGGGGGGCAAAAGACCCAGTACTTC; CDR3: CASSSLGTGGQKTQYF